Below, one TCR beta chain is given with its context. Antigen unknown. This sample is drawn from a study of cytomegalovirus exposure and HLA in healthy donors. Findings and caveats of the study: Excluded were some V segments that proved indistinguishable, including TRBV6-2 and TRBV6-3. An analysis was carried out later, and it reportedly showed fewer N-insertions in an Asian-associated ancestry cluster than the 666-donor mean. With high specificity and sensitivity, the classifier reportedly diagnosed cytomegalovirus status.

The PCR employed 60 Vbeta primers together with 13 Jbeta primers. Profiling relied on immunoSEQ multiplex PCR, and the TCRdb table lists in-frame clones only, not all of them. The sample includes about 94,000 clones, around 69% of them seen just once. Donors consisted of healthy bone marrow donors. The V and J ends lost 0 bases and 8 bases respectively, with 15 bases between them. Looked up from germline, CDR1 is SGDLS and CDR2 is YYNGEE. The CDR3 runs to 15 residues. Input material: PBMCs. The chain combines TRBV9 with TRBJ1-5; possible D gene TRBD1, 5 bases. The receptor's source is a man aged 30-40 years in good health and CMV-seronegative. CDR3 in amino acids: CASSVGTSGGEPQHF. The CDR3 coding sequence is TGTGCCAGCAGCGTAGGGACATCCGGGGGGGAGCCCCAGCATTTT.